Listed here is a single T cell receptor (beta chain). The antigen remains undetermined. This CDR3 is 19 amino acids long. Looked up from germline, CDR1 is MDHEN and CDR2 is SYDVKM. Deletions cut 1 base from V and 7 bases from J, with 26 bases between. These data are taken from a study of cytotoxic CD8 clonotypes in ibrutinib-treated CLL. Study-level information: Collecting the response samples happened after a median roughly eleven months of treatment, with a range of 6 to 36.

Points from the study as a whole: Private clonotypes, not public ones, expanded at ibrutinib response.

The assay was immunoSEQ multiplex PCR, and TCRdb's table has in-frame clones only and misses some. Found here are 300,000 or so clones, roughly two thirds of them singletons; the top ten hold roughly 6.3%. Source: PBMCs, taken after 36 months of ibrutinib treatment. The chain is built from TRBV28 and TRBJ2-1; D might be TRBD2 (5 bases). The receptor comes from a human donor with chronic lymphocytic leukemia. The chain's CDR3 is CASSLFAVPTSNGENEQFF. The CDR3 DNA is TGTGCCAGCAGTTTATTCGCAGTGCCAACTAGTAATGGGGAAAATGAGCAGTTCTTC.